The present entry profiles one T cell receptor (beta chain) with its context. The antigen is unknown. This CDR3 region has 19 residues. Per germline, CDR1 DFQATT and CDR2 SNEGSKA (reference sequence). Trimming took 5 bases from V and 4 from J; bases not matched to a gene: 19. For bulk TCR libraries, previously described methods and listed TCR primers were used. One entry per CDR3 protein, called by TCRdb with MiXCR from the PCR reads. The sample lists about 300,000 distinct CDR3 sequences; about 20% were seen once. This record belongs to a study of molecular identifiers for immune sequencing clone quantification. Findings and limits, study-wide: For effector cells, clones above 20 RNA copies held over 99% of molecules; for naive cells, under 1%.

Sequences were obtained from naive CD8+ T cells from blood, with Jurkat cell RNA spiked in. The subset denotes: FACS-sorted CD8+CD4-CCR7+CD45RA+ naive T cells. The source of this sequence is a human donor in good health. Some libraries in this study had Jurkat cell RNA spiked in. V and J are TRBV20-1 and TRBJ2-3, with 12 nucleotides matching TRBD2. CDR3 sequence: CSAPSLAGGWQFRADTQYF. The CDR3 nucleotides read TGCAGTGCTCCCTCCCTAGCGGGAGGGTGGCAATTTCGTGCAGATACGCAGTATTTT.